This TCR beta chain emerged from a study of PD-L1 blockade in urothelial cancer. The wider study: Patients had undergone 0 to 3 prior chemotherapy regimens. At 3 weeks (second dose) and 6 weeks after starting treatment, blood was analyzed.

Time point reported: pretreatment peripheral blood. Patients had locally advanced or metastatic urothelial carcinoma. The method was immunoSEQ multiplex PCR; TCRdb's version includes in-frame clones alone and lacks a portion of them. The sample consists of tens of thousands of clones, 75% to 85% of them appearing once. Trimming shortened V by 2 bases and J by 4 bases, and 17 bases separated the two germline ends. The CDR3 covers 15 residues. Germline V gene lookup returns CDR1 SQVTM and CDR2 ANQGSEA. This clonotype originated in a man aged 55-75 years with urothelial cancer. This rearrangement joins TRBV29-1 to TRBJ2-5; D is possibly TRBD2 (6 bases). The specimen was PBMCs, collected around atezolizumab (anti-PD-L1) treatment. The CDR3 reads CSVESHGGEIETQYF. CDR3 DNA sequence: TGCAGCGTTGAAAGTCACGGGGGAGAGATAGAGACCCAGTACTTC.